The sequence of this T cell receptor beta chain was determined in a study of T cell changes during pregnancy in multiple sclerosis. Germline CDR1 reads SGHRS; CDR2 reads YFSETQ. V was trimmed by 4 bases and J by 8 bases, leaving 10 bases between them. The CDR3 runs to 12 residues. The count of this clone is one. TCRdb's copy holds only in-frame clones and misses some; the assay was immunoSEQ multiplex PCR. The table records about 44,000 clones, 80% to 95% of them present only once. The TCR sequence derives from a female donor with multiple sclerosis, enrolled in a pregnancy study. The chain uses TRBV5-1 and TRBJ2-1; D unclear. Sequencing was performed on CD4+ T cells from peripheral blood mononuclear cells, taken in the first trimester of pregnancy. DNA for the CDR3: TGCGCCAGCAGCCCCAGGTTTCATGAGCAGTTCTTC. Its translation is CASSPRFHEQFF.